The clone carrying this T cell receptor (beta chain) occurred a few times. Antigen unknown. Stated treatment: oral pan-JAK inhibitor, 5-10 mg twice daily. The authors extracted RNA and reverse transcribed it into cDNA as the sequencing template. The table came from immunoSEQ multiplex PCR; TCRdb's copy has only in-frame clones and leaves some out. This sample has under 350,000 clones, with roughly 64% found just once. The data originate from a study of CD8+ T cells in alopecia areata. Study-wide context: For treated patients, severity scores reflected the percentage of scalp area affected. Findings of the study overall: In lesional scalp, particularly from alopecia totalis/universalis, clonality was higher than in normal scalp. Besides other cells, scalp samples also yield sequences of resident alphabeta T cells from normal skin. Tofacitinib yielded significantly lower scalp clonality and fewer expanded CD8+ clones among the top 100.

The CDR3 is 12 amino acids. V was shortened by 2 bases and J by 7 bases, with 11 bases between the two germline ends. Germline assignment: CDR1 SQVTM and CDR2 ANQGSEA. The origin of this receptor is a human donor with alopecia areata. The chain has TRBV29-1 and TRBJ2-5; D gene unclear. Sequenced here: CD4+ T cells sorted from blood, sampled at week 24, from a patient treated with tofacitinib. Here the CDR3 reads CSVEQHGWTQYF. The CDR3 nucleotides are TGCAGCGTTGAACAACACGGATGGACCCAGTACTTC. Using reference TRBV29-1 and TRBJ2-5 for the parts outside the CDR3, the full variable domain is SAVISQKPSRDICQRGTSLTIQCQVDSQVTMMFWYRQQPGQSLTLIATANQGSEATYESGFVIDKFPISRPNLTFSTLTVSNMSPEDSSIYLCSVEQHGWTQYFGPGTRLLVL.